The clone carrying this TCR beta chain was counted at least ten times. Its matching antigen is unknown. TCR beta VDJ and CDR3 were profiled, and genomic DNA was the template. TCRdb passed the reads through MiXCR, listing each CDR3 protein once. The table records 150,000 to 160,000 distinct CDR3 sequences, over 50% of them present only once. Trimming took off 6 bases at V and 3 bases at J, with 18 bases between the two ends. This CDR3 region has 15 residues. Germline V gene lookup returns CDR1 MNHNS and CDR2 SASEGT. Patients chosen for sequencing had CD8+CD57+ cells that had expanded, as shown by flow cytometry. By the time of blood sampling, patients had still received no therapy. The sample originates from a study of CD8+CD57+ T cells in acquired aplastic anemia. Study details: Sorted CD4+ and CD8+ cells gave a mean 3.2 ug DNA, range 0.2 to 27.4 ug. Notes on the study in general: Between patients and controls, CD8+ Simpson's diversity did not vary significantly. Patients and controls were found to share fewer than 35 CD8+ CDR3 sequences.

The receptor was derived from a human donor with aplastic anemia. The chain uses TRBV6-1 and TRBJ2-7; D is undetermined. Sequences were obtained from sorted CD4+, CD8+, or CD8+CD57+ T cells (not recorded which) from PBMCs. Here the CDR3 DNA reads TGTGCCAGCAGCGCGGTGCATGAGGAAAACTACGAGCAGTACTTC. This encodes CASSAVHEENYEQYF.